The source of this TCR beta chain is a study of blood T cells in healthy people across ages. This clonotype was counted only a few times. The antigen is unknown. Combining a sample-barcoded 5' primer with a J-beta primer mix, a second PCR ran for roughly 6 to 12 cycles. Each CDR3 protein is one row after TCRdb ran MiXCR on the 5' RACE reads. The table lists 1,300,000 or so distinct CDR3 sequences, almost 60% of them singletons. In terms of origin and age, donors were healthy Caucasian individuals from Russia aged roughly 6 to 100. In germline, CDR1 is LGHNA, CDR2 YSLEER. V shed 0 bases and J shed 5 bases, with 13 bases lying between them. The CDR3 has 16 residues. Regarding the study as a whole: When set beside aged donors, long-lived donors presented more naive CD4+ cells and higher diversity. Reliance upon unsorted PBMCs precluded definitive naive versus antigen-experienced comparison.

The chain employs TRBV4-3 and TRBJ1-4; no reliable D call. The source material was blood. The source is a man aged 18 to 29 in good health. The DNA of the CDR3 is TGCGCCAGCAGCCAAGACTTCACCGGGCCGAATGAAAAACTGTTTTTT. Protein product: CASSQDFTGPNEKLFF.